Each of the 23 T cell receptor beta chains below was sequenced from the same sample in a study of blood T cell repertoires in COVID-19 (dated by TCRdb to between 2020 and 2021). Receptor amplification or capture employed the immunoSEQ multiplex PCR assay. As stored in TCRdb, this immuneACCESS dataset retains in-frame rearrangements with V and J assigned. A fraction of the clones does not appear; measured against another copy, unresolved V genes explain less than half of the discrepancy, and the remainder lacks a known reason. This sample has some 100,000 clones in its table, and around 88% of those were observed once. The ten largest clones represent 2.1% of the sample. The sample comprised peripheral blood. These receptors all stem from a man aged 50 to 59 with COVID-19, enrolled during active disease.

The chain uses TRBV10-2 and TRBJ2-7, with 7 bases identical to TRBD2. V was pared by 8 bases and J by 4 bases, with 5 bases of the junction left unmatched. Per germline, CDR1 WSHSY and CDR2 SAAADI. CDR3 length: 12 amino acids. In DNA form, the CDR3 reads TGCGCCAGCGATTTGGGGGGGTACGAGCAGTACTTC. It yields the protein CASDLGGYEQYF.

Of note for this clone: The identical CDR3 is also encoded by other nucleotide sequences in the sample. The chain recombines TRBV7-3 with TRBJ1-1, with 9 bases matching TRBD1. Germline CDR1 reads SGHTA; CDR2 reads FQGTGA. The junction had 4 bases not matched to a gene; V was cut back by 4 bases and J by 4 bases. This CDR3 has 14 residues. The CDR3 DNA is TGTGCCAGCAGCTCTGGGACAGGGAGCACTGAAGCTTTCTTT. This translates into CASSSGTGSTEAFF.

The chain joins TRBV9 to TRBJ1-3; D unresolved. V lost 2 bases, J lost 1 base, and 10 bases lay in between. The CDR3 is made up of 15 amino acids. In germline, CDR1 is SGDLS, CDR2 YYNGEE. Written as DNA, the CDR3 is TGTGCCAGCAGCGTGGAGACCGATTCTGGAAACACCATATATTTT. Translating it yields CASSVETDSGNTIYF.

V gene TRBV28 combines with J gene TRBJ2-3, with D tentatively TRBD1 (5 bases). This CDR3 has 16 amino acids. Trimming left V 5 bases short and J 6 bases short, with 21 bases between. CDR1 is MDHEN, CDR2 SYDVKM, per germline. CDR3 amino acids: CASSPDQGPSDDTQYF. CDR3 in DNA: TGTGCCAGCAGTCCTGACCAGGGCCCCTCGGATGATACGCAGTATTTT.

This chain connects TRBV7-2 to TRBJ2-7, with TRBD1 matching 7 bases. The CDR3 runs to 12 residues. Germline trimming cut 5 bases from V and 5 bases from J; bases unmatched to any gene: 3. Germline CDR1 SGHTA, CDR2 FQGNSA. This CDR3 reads CASSPDRNEQYF. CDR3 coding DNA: TGTGCCAGCAGCCCGGACAGGAACGAGCAGTACTTC.

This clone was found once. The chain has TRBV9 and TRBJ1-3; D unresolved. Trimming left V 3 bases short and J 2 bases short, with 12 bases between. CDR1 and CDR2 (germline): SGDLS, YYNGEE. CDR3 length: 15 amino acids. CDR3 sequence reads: CASSGGGQAGNTIYF. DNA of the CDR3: TGTGCCAGCAGCGGAGGAGGTCAGGCTGGAAACACCATATATTTT.

CDR3 nucleotide sequence: TGTGCCAGTAGTATAGATAAGAGCGGGAGAGGCACAGATACGCAGTATTTT. It is translated as CASSIDKSGRGTDTQYF. The chain uses TRBV19 and TRBJ2-3; 8 bases match TRBD2. This CDR3 contains 17 residues. Unmatched junction bases numbered 6, after V lost 0 bases and J lost 1 base. Germline V CDR1 and CDR2: LNHDA, SQIVND (reference sequence).

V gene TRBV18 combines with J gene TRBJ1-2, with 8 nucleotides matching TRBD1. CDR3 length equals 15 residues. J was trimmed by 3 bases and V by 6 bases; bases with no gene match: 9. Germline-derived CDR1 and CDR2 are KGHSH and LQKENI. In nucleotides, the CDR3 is TGTGCCAGCTCCCCATCCGCAGGGGGCGACTATGGCTACACCTTC. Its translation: CASSPSAGGDYGYTF.

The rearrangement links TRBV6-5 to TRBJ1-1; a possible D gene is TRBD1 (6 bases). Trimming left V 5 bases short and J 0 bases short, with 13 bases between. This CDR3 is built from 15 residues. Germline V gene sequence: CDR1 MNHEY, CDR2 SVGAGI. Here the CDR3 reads CASSKGQWVNTEAFF. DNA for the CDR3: TGTGCCAGCAGTAAGGGACAATGGGTGAACACTGAAGCTTTCTTT.

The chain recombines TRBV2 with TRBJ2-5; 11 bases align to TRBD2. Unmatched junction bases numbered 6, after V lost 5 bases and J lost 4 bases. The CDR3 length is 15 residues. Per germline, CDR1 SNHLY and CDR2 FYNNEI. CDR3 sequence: CASSYSGGARETQYF. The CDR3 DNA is TGTGCCAGCAGTTATAGCGGGGGGGCCCGAGAGACCCAGTACTTC.

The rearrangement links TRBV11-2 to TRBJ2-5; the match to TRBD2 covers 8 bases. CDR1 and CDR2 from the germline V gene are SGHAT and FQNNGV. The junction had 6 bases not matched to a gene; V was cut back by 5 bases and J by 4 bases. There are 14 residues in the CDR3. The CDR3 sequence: CASSPGLAGETQYF. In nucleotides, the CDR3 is TGTGCCAGCAGCCCAGGACTAGCAGGAGAGACCCAGTACTTC.

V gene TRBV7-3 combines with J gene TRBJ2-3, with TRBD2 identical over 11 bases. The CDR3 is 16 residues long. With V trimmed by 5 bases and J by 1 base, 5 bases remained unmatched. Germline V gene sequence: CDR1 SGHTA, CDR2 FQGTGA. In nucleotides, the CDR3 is TGTGCCAGCAGCCGAAATAGCGGGGGGGGCACAGATACGCAGTATTTT. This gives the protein CASSRNSGGGTDTQYF.

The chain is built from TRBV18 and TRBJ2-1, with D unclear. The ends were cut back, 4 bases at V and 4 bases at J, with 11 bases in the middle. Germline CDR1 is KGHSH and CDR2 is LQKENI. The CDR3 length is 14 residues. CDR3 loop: CASSQQAGYNEQFF. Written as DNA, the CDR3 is TGTGCCAGCTCACAACAAGCAGGATACAATGAGCAGTTCTTC.

In DNA form, the CDR3 reads TGTGCTAGTGGTTTAACCCCGACAGCACTCCCCTACTACGAGCAGTACTTC. It is translated as CASGLTPTALPYYEQYF. This rearrangement joins TRBV12-5 to TRBJ2-7; D is perhaps TRBD1 (5 bases). The CDR3 consists of 17 residues. Germline V lookup: CDR1 LGHNT, CDR2 FRNRAP. The V end was cut by 3 bases, the J end by 3 bases, with 21 bases between. The full variable domain, rest sourced from reference TRBV12-5 and TRBJ2-7, is DARVTQTPRHKVTEMGQEVTMRCQPILGHNTVFWYRQTMMQGLELLAYFRNRAPLDDSGMPKDRFSAEMPDATLATLKIQPSEPRDSAVYFCASGLTPTALPYYEQYFGPGTRLTVT.

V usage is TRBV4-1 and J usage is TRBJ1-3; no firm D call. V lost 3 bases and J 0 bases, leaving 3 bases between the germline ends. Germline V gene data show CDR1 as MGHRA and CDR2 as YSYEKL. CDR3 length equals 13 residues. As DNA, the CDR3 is TGCGCCAGCAGCCAGTACTCTGGAAACACCATATATTTT. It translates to CASSQYSGNTIYF.

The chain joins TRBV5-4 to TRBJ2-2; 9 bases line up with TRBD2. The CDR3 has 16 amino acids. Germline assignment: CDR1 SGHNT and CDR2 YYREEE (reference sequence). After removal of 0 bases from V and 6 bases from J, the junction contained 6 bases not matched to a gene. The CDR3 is CASSLVGGGVSGELFF. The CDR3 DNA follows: TGTGCCAGCAGCTTGGTCGGCGGGGGGGTATCCGGGGAGCTGTTTTTT.

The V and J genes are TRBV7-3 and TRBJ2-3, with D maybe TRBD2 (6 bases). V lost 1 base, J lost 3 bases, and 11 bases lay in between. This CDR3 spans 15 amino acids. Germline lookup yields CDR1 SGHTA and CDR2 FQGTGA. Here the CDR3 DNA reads TGTGCCAGCAGCTTAAGGGCGGGGTTTACAGATACGCAGTATTTT. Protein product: CASSLRAGFTDTQYF. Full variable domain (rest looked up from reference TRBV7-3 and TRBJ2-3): GAGVSQTPSNKVTEKGKYVELRCDPISGHTALYWYRQSLGQGPEFLIYFQGTGAADDSGLPNDRFFAVRPEGSVSTLKIQRTERGDSAVYLCASSLRAGFTDTQYFGPGTRLTVL.

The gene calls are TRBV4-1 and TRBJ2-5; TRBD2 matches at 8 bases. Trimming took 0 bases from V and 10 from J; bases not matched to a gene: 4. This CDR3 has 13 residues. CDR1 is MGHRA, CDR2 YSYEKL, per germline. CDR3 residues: CASSQDSAGGQYF. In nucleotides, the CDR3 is TGCGCCAGCAGCCAAGATTCGGCGGGGGGCCAGTACTTC.

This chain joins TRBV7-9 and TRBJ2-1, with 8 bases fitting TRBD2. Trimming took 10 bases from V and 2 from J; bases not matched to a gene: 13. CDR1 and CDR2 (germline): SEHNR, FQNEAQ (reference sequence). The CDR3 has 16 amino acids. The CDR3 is CAIIAGGPRAYNEQFF. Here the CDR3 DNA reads TGTGCCATTATCGCGGGGGGCCCGAGGGCCTACAATGAGCAGTTCTTC. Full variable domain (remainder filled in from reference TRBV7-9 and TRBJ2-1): DTGVSQNPRHKITKRGQNVTFRCDPISEHNRLYWYRQTLGQGPEFLTYFQNEAQLEKSRLLSDRFSAERPKGSFSTLEIQRTEQGDSAMYLCAIIAGGPRAYNEQFFGPGTRLTVL.

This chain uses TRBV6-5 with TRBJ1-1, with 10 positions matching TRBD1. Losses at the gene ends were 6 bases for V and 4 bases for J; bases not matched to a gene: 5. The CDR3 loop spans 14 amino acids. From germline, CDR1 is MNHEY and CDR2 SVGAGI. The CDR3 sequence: CASRRDRGTTEAFF. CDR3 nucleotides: TGTGCCAGCAGGCGGGACAGGGGAACCACTGAAGCTTTCTTT.

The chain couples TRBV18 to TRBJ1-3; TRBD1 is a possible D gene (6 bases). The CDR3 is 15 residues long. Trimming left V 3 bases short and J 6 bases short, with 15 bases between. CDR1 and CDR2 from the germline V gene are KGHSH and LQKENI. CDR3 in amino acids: CASSPDSRWQNTIYF. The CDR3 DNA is TGTGCCAGCTCACCGGACAGCCGATGGCAAAACACCATATATTTT. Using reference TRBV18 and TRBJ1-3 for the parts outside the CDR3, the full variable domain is NAGVMQNPRHLVRRRGQEARLRCSPMKGHSHVYWYRQLPEEGLKFMVYLQKENIIDESGMPKERFSAEFPKEGPSILRIQQVVRGDSAAYFCASSPDSRWQNTIYFGEGSWLTVV.

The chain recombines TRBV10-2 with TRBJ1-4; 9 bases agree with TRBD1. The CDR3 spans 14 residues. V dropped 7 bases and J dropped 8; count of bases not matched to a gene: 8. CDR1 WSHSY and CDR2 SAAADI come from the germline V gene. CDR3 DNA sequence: TGCGCCAGCAAGGGGACAGGGAAGGGCGAAAAACTGTTTTTT. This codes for CASKGTGKGEKLFF.

In DNA, the CDR3 is TGTGCCACCAGCAGAAAGACTAGCGGGGCCTACAATGAGCAGTTCTTC. This codes for CATSRKTSGAYNEQFF. This chain uses TRBV15 with TRBJ2-1; 11 positions agree with TRBD2. The CDR3 is 16 residues long. V lost 2 bases to trimming and J lost 2 bases; unmatched junction nucleotides: 2. From germline, CDR1 is LNHNV and CDR2 YYDKDF (reference sequence).